What follows are 15 T cell receptor beta chains derived from one specimen sequenced in a study of a mutant IDH1 vaccine in newly diagnosed glioma. The table came from immunoSEQ multiplex PCR; TCRdb's copy has only in-frame clones and leaves some out. Of fewer than 45,000 clones in the sample, over 75% were seen once. Time point meaning: week 35, safety follow-up. The study gave 300 ug of mutant IDH1 20-mer peptide per vaccine dose, with topical imiquimod. No antigen has been identified for these receptors. The sample consisted of PBMCs, taken from a glioma patient whose treatment included an IDH1 peptide vaccine. The receptors stem from a man between 40 and 49 years old with glioma.

This chain connects TRBV6-6 to TRBJ1-4; weak D call: TRBD1 (5 bases). The CDR3 spans 16 residues. V was cut by 0 bases and J by 0 bases, with 8 bases left in between. Germline loops: CDR1 MNHNY, CDR2 SVGAGI (reference sequence). The CDR3 nucleotides are TGTGCCAGCAGTTACTCGGGACCTGCAACTAATGAAAAACTGTTTTTT. It is translated as CASSYSGPATNEKLFF.

V is TRBV19 and J is TRBJ1-5, with TRBD1 identical over 8 bases. CDR3 size: 16 residues. Trimming cost V 3 bases and J 7 bases; bases outside gene matches: 11. The V gene's germline CDR1 is LNHDA and CDR2 SQIVND (reference sequence). The CDR3 is CASSIRWTGKTQPQHF. CDR3 in DNA: TGTGCCAGTAGTATTCGGTGGACAGGGAAAACCCAGCCCCAGCATTTT.

The sample holds one count of this clone. V and J are TRBV28 and TRBJ1-3; 7 bases are shared with TRBD1. Trimming cost V 5 bases and J 2 bases; bases outside gene matches: 18. The CDR3 is 19 residues long. The V gene's germline CDR1 is MDHEN and CDR2 SYDVKM. The CDR3 bases are TGTGCCAGCAGTACAAACCGGGACAGAAGCCTTACCGCTGGAAACACCATATATTTT. This gives the protein CASSTNRDRSLTAGNTIYF.

The chain links TRBV10-3 to TRBJ2-2, with 7 nucleotides matching TRBD1. V was clipped by 2 bases and J by 3 bases; unmatched bases: 0. Germline CDR1 ENHRY, CDR2 SYGVKD. This CDR3 spans 14 amino acids. This CDR3 is CAISETGDTGELFF. CDR3 in DNA: TGTGCCATCAGTGAGACAGGGGACACCGGGGAGCTGTTTTTT.

The chain couples TRBV4-2 to TRBJ1-6; maybe TRBD1 (5 bases). Per germline, CDR1 LGHNA and CDR2 YNFKEQ. Deletions cut 0 bases from V and 0 bases from J, with 18 bases between. CDR3 length: 20 residues. DNA of the CDR3: TGTGCCAGCAGCCAAGATTTCGGGGCAGGCCGCAGCTCCTATAATTCACCCCTCCACTTT. It specifies CASSQDFGAGRSSYNSPLHF.

The gene calls are TRBV5-4 and TRBJ1-3, with 12 bases identical to TRBD1. V shed 0 bases, J shed 1 base, and the junction held 5 bases outside the gene matches. Germline CDR1 and CDR2: SGHNT and YYREEE (reference sequence). CDR3 size: 18 residues. The CDR3 loop reads CASSLGGTGGASGNTIYF. The CDR3 DNA follows: TGTGCCAGCAGCTTGGGAGGGACAGGGGGCGCGTCTGGAAACACCATATATTTT.

This clone appeared a single time. This rearrangement joins TRBV10-1 to TRBJ2-4; no firm D call. The V gene's germline CDR1 is WNHNN and CDR2 SYGVQD (reference sequence). Trimming removed 3 bases at V and 0 bases at J, with 9 bases between. The CDR3 has 15 residues. As DNA, the CDR3 is TGCGCCAGCAGTGATTCAGGAATAGCCAAAAACATTCAGTACTTC. It encodes CASSDSGIAKNIQYF.

The chain recombines TRBV28 with TRBJ1-6; TRBD1 agrees at 7 bases. Germline assignment: CDR1 MDHEN and CDR2 SYDVKM. V gave up 0 bases and J gave up 8 bases; unmatched junction bases: 7. This CDR3 has 16 amino acids. The CDR3 sequence: CASSLWVGGIDSPLHF. CDR3 sequence (DNA): TGTGCCAGCAGTTTATGGGTAGGGGGCATTGATTCACCCCTCCACTTT.

This clone is deemed medium-sized (0.01 to 0.1%). This chain links TRBV5-5 with TRBJ2-7; TRBD2 matches 9 bases. Germline CDR1 reads SGHKS; CDR2 reads YYEKEE (reference sequence). This CDR3 is 18 amino acids long. V shed 2 bases, J shed 0 bases, and the junction held 12 bases outside the gene matches. DNA for the CDR3: TGTGCCAGCAGCTTCGGAGCGGGAGGCCCCTGGAGCTCCTACGAGCAGTACTTC. This encodes CASSFGAGGPWSSYEQYF.

The chain uses TRBV6-5 and TRBJ1-4; a possible D gene is TRBD1 (5 bases). The V and J ends lost 8 bases and 6 bases respectively, with 13 bases between them. Germline CDR1 MNHEY, CDR2 SVGAGI. The CDR3 totals 13 residues. Written as DNA, the CDR3 is TGTGCCAGCGGCGGGGCGGTGGATGAAAAACTGTTTTTT. Translation gives CASGGAVDEKLFF.

For the CDR3, the DNA is TGTGCCAGTAGTACACGCCTAGGGTTACGGACTCCTAACACCGGGGAGCTGTTTTTT. Translation gives CASSTRLGLRTPNTGELFF. The chain carries TRBV19 and TRBJ2-2; a possible D gene is TRBD2 (5 bases). There are 19 residues in the CDR3. Per germline, CDR1 LNHDA and CDR2 SQIVND (reference sequence). V gave up 4 bases and J gave up 2 bases, with 23 bases separating them.

This chain connects TRBV5-1 to TRBJ2-2; a possible D gene is TRBD1 (7 bases). Trimming removed 7 bases at V and 5 bases at J, with 18 bases between. Looked up from germline, CDR1 is SGHRS and CDR2 is YFSETQ. The CDR3 has 15 amino acids. Here the CDR3 DNA reads TGCGCCAGCCTGGTGGAGGGGGCGAGTACCGGGGAGCTGTTTTTT. This translates into CASLVEGASTGELFF.

The chain uses TRBV28 and TRBJ2-7, with a tentative D call TRBD1 (6 bases). Germline lookup yields CDR1 MDHEN and CDR2 SYDVKM. The CDR3 totals 14 residues. V was shortened by 6 bases and J by 5 bases, with 17 bases between the two germline ends. CDR3 loop: CASSSVGGGDEQYF. DNA of the CDR3: TGTGCCAGCAGCTCAGTAGGGGGTGGGGACGAGCAGTACTTC.

This chain connects TRBV7-9 to TRBJ2-2, with a weak D call TRBD2 (5 bases). Germline assignment: CDR1 SEHNR and CDR2 FQNEAQ (reference sequence). The CDR3 loop spans 15 amino acids. V lost 3 bases to trimming and J lost 6 bases, with 14 bases between them. CDR3 residues: CASSLGSRAAGELFF. The CDR3 DNA reads as TGTGCCAGCAGCTTGGGGAGTAGGGCGGCCGGGGAGCTGTTTTTT.

The V gene is TRBV28, the J gene TRBJ1-2; 7 positions match TRBD1. The CDR3 loop spans 14 amino acids. The ends lost 2 bases at V and 3 bases at J; junction bases unmatched: 3. The V gene's germline CDR1 is MDHEN and CDR2 SYDVKM. CDR3 loop: CASSLDREDYGYTF. The CDR3 DNA follows: TGTGCCAGCAGTTTAGACAGGGAGGACTATGGCTACACCTTC.